This note documents a single T cell receptor (beta chain) sequence. This is likely a read error, given that the CDR3 carries no conserved phenylalanine or tryptophan at its end. J lost 5 bases, V lost 0 bases, and 6 bases had no gene match. Germline-derived CDR1 and CDR2 are SGHRS and YFSETQ. The CDR3 extends over 15 amino acids. After constant-region reverse-primer amplification, full-length variable regions underwent semi-nested PCR with Nested Universal Primer A. MiXCR, applied by TCRdb to the 5' RACE reads, yields one record per CDR3 protein. The table records approximately 60,000 distinct CDR3 sequences, roughly 20% of them present only once. The sorted Tregs were CD4+CD25+CD127-/low cells.

This receptor was taken from a female donor with breast cancer. Specimen: tumor-infiltrating Tregs sorted from the breast tumor. The chain has TRBV5-1 and TRBJ2-7, with TRBD1 identical over 9 bases. The CDR3, as DNA: TGCGCCAGCAGCTTGGGGGGGACAGGGACCCACGAGCAGTACTCC. This codes for CASSLGGTGTHEQYS.